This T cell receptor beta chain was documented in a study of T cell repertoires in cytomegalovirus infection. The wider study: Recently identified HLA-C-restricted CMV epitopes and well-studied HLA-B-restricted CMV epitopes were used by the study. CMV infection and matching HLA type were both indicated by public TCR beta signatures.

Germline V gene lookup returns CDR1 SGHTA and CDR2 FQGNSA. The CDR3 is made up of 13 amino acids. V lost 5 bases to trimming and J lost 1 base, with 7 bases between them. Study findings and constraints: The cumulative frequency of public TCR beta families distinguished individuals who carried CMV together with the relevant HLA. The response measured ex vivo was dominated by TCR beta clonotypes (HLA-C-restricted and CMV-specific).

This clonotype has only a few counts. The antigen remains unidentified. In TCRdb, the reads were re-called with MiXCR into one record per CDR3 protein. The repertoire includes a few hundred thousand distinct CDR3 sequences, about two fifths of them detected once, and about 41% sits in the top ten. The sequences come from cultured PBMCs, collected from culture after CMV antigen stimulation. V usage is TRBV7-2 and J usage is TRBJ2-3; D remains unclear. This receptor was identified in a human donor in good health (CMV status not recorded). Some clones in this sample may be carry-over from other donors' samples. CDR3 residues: CASSADGTDTQYF. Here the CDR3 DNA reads TGTGCCAGCAGCGCGGACGGCACAGATACGCAGTATTTT.